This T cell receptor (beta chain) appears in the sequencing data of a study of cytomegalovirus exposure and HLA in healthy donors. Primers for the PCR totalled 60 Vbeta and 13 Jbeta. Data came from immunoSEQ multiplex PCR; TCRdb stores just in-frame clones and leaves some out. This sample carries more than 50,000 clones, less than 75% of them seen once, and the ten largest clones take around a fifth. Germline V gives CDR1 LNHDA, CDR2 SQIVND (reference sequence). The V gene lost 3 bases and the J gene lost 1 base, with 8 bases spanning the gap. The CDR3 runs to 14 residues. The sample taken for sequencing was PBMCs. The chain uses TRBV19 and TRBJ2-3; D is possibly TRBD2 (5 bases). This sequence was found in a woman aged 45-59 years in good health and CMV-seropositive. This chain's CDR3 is CASSMRAGTDTQYF. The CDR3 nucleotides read TGTGCCAGTAGTATGAGGGCTGGCACAGATACGCAGTATTTT.